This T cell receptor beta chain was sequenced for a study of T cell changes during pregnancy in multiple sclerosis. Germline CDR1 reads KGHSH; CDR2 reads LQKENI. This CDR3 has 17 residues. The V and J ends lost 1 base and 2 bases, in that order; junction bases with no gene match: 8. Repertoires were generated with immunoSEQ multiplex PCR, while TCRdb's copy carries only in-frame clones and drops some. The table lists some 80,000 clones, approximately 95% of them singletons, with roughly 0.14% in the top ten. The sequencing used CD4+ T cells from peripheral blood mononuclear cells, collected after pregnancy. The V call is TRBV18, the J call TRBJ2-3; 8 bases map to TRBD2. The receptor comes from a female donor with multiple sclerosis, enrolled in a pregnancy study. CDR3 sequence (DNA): TGTGCCAGCTCACCACTAGCGGGATCTTCCCTCACAGATACGCAGTATTTT. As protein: CASSPLAGSSLTDTQYF.